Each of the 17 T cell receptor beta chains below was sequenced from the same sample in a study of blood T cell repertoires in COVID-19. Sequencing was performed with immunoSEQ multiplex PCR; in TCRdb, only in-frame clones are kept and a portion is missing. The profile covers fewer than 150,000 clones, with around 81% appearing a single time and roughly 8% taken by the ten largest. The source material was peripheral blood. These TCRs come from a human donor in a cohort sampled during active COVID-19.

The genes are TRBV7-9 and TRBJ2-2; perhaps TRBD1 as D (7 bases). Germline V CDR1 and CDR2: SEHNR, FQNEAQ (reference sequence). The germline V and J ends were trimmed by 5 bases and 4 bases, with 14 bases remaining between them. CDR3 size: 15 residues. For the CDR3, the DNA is TGTGCCAGCAGCCCCCAGGGGGGCATCACCGGGGAGCTGTTTTTT. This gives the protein CASSPQGGITGELFF.

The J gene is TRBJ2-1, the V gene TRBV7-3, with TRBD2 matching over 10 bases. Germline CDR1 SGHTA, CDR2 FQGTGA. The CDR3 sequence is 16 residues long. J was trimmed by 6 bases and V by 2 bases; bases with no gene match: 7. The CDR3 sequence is CASSLGDTSGVNEQFF. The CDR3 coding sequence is TGTGCCAGCAGCTTAGGAGATACTAGCGGGGTCAATGAGCAGTTCTTC.

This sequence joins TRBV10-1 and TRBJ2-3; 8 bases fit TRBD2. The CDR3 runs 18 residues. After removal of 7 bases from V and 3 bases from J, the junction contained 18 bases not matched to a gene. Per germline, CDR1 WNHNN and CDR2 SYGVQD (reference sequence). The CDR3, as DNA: TGCGCCAGCAATCCACTACGGGACGGGGGGGCCCGAACAGATACGCAGTATTTT. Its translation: CASNPLRDGGARTDTQYF.

CDR3 nucleotides: TGCGCCAGCAGCTTGCAGGGGCTGGGAGAGACCCAGTACTTC. Translating gives CASSLQGLGETQYF. The chain joins TRBV5-1 to TRBJ2-5; perhaps TRBD1 as D (6 bases). The V end lost 1 base, the J end lost 4 bases, and 11 bases lay between the germline ends. CDR1 is SGHRS, CDR2 YFSETQ, per germline. The CDR3 extends over 14 amino acids.

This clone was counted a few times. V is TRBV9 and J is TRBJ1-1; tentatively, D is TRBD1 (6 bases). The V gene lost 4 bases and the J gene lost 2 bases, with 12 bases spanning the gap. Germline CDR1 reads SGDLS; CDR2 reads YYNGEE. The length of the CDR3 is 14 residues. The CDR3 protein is CASSPRQANTEAFF. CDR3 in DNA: TGTGCCAGCAGCCCCCGACAGGCTAACACTGAAGCTTTCTTT.

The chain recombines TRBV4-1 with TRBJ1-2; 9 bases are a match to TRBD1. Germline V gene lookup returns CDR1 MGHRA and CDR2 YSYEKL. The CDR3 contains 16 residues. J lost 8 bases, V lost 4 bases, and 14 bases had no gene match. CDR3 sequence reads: CASSRPTGGDKGGYTF. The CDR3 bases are TGCGCCAGCAGCCGTCCCACAGGGGGCGATAAGGGCGGCTACACCTTC.

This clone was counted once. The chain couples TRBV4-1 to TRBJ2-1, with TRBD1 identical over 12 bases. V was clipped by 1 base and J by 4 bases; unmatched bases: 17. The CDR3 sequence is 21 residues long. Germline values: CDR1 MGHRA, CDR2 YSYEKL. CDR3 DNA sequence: TGCGCCAGCAGCCAAGTTGTGGAGGGACAGGGGGCGCTTTCCCGATACAATGAGCAGTTCTTC. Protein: CASSQVVEGQGALSRYNEQFF.

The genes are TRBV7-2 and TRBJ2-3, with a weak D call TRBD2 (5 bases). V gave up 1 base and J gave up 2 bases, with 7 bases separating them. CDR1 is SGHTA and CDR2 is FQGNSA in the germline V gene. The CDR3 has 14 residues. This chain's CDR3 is CASSLDGNTDTQYF. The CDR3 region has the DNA TGTGCCAGCAGCTTAGACGGGAACACAGATACGCAGTATTTT.

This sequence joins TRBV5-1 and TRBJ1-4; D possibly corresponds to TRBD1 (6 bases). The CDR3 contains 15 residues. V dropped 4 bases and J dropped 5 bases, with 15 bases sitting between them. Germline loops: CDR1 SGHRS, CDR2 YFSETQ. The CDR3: CASSQNTGNNEKLFF. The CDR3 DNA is TGCGCCAGCAGCCAAAATACAGGGAACAATGAAAAACTGTTTTTT.

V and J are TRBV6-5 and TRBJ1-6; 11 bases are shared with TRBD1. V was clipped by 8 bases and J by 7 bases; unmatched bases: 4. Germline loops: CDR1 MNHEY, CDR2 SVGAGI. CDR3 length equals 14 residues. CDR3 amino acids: CASGGTGGNSPLHF. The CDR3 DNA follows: TGTGCCAGCGGGGGGACAGGGGGGAATTCACCCCTCCACTTT.

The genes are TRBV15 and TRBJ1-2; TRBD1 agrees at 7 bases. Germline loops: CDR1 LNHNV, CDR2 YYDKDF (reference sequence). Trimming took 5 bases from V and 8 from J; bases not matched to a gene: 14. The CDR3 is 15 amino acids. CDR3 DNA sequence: TGTGCCACCAGCGTTACCCCTTCGACAGGGCAAGGCTACACCTTC. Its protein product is CATSVTPSTGQGYTF.

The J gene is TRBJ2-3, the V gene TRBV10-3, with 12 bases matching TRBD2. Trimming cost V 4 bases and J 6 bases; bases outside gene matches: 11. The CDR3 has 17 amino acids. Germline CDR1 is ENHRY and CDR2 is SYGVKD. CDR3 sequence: CAISVLLAGGARDTQYF. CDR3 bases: TGTGCCATCAGTGTTTTGCTAGCGGGGGGGGCCCGGGATACGCAGTATTTT.

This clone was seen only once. The CDR3 bases are TGTGCCAGCAGCTTAGAGACACTTTTAACCGGGGAGCTGTTTTTT. It yields the protein CASSLETLLTGELFF. The genes are TRBV7-9 and TRBJ2-2; D gene uncertain. This CDR3 is 15 amino acids long. Germline-derived CDR1 and CDR2 are SEHNR and FQNEAQ (reference sequence). Deletions cut 1 base from V and 5 bases from J, with 11 bases between.

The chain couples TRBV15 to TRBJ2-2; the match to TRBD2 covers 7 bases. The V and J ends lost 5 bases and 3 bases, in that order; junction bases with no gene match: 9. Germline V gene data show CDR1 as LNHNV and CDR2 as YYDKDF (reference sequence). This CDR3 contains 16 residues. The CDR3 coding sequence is TGTGCCACCAGCGGGGGGGGAAACAGTTACACCGGGGAGCTGTTTTTT. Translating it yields CATSGGGNSYTGELFF.

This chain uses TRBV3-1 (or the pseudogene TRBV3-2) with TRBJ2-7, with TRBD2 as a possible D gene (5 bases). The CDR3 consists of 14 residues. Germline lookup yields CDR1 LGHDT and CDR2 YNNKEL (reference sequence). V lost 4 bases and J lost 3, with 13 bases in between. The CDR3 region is CASSLRGQNYEQYF. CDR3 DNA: TGTGCCAGCAGCCTTAGAGGGCAGAACTACGAGCAGTACTTC.

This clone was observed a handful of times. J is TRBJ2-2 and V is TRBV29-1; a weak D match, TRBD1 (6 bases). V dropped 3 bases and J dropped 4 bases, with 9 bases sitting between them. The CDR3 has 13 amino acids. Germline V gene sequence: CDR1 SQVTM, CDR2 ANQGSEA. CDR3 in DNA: TGCAGCGTTGACGGACAGAGCACCGGGGAGCTGTTTTTT. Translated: CSVDGQSTGELFF.

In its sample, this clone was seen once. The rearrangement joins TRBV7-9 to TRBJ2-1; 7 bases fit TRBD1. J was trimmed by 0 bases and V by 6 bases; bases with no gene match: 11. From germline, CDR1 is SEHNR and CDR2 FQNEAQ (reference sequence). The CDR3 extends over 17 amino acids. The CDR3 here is CASSSTGTVSSYNEQFF. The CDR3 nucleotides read TGTGCCAGCAGTTCCACCGGGACAGTAAGCTCCTACAATGAGCAGTTCTTC. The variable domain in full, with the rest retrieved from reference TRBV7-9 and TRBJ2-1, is DTGVSQNPRHKITKRGQNVTFRCDPISEHNRLYWYRQTLGQGPEFLTYFQNEAQLEKSRLLSDRFSAERPKGSFSTLEIQRTEQGDSAMYLCASSSTGTVSSYNEQFFGPGTRLTVL.